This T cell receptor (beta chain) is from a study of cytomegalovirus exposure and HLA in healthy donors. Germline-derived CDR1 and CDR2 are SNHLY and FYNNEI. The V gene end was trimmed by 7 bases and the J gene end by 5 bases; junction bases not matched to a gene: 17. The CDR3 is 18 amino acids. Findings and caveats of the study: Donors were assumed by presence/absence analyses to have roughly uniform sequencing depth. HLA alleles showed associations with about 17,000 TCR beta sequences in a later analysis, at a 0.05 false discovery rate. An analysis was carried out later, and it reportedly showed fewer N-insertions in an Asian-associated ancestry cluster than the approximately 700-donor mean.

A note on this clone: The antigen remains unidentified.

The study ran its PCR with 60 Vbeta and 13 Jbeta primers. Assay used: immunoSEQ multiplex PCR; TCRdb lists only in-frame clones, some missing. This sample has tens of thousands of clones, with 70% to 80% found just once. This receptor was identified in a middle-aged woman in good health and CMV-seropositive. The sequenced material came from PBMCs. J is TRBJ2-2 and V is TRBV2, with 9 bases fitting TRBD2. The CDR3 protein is CASIPGVAGATLTGELFF. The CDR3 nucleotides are TGTGCCAGCATCCCTGGCGTAGCGGGGGCGACCCTTACCGGGGAGCTGTTTTTT. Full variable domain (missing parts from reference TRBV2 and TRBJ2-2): EPEVTQTPSHQVTQMGQEVILRCVPISNHLYFYWYRQILGQKVEFLVSFYNNEISEKSEIFDDQFSVERPDGSNFTLKIRSTKLEDSAMYFCASIPGVAGATLTGELFFGEGSRLTVL.